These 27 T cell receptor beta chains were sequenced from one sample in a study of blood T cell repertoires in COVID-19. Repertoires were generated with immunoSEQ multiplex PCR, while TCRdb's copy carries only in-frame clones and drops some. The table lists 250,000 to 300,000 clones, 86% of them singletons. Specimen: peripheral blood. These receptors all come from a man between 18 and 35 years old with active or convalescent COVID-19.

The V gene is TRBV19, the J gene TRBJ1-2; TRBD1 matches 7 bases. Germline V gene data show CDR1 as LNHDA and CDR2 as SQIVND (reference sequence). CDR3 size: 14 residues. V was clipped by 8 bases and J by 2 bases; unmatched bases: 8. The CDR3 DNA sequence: TGTGCCAGTCGGGACAGCGGAAGGAACTATGGCTACACCTTC. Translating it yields CASRDSGRNYGYTF.

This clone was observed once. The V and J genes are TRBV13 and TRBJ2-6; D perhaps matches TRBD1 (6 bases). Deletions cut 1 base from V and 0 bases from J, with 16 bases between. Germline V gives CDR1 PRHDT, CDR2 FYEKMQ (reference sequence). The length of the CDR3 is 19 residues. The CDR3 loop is CASSLVYPGHSSGANVLTF. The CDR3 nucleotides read TGTGCCAGCAGCTTAGTTTACCCGGGACACTCCTCTGGGGCCAACGTCCTGACTTTC.

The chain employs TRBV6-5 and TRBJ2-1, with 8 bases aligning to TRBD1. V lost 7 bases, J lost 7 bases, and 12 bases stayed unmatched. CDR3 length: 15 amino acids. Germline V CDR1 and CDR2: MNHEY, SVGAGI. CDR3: CASTSGGAGINEQFF. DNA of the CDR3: TGTGCCAGCACTTCAGGGGGCGCGGGGATTAATGAGCAGTTCTTC.

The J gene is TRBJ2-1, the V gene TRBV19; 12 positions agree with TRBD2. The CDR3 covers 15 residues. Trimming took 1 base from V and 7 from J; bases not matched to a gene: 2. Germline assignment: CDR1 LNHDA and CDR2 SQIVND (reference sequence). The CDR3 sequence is CASSIGLAGENEQFF. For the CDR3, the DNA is TGTGCCAGTAGTATAGGACTAGCGGGAGAAAATGAGCAGTTCTTC.

The CDR3 DNA sequence: TGTGCCAGTAGTATCGGGACAGGGTTGGGATATCAGCCCCAGCATTTT. It translates to CASSIGTGLGYQPQHF. V gene TRBV19 combines with J gene TRBJ1-5, with TRBD1 matching over 9 bases. Germline V CDR1 and CDR2: LNHDA, SQIVND (reference sequence). Trimming took 3 bases from V and 5 from J; bases not matched to a gene: 8. CDR3 length equals 16 residues.

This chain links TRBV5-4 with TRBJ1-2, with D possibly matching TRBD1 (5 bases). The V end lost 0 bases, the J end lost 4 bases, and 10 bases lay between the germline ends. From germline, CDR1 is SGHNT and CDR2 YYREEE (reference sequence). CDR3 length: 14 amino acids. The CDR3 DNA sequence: TGTGCCAGCAGCTTGGGGCTGACAGCCTATGGCTACACCTTC. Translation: CASSLGLTAYGYTF.

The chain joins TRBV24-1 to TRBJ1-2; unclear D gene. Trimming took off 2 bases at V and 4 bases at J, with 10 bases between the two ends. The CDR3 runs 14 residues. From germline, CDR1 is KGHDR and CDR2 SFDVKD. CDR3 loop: CATSDSREGYGYTF. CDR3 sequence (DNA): TGTGCCACCAGTGATTCTAGAGAAGGCTATGGCTACACCTTC.

The CDR3 bases are TGTGCCATCAGGACAAAGCCGTCAAACAACGAGCAGTACTTC. Its protein product is CAIRTKPSNNEQYF. V and J are TRBV10-3 and TRBJ2-7; D is uncertain. Germline CDR1 and CDR2: ENHRY and SYGVKD. The CDR3 is made up of 14 amino acids. The V and J ends lost 6 bases and 5 bases respectively, with 17 bases between them.

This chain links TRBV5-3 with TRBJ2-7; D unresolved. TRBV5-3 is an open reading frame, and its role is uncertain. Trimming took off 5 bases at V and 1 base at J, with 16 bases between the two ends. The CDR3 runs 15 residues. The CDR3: CARSLDKDVSYEQYF. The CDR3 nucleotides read TGTGCCAGAAGTCTTGACAAGGATGTATCCTACGAGCAGTACTTC.

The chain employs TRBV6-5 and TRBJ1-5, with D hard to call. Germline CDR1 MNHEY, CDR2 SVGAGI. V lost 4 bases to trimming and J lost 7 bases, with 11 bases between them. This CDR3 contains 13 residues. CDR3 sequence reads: CASSWVGGQPQHF. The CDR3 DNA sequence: TGTGCCAGCAGTTGGGTAGGCGGACAGCCCCAGCATTTT.

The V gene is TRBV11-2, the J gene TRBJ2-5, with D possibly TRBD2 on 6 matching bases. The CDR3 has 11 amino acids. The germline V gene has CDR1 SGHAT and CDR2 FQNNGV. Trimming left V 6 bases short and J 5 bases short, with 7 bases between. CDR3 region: CASSRGETQYF. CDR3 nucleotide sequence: TGTGCCAGCAGTCGGGGGGAGACCCAGTACTTC.

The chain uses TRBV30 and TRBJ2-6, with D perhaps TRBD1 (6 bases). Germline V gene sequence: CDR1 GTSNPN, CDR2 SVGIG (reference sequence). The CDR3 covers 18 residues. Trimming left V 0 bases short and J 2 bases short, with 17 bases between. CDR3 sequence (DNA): TGTGCCTGGAGTGTACAGGGCTACTACTTTACTGGGGCCAACGTCCTGACTTTC. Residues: CAWSVQGYYFTGANVLTF. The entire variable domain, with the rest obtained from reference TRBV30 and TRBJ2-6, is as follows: SQTIHQWPATLVQPVGSPLSLECTVEGTSNPNLYWYRQAAGRGLQLLFYSVGIGQISSEVPQNLSASRPQDRQFILSSKKLLLSDSGFYLCAWSVQGYYFTGANVLTFGAGSRLTVL.

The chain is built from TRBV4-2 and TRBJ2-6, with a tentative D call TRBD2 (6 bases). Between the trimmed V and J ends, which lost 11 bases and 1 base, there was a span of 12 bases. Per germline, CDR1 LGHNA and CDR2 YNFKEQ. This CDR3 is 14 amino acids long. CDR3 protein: CASSGGSGANVLTF. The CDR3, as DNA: TGTGCCTCGAGTGGGGGGTCTGGGGCCAACGTCCTGACTTTC.

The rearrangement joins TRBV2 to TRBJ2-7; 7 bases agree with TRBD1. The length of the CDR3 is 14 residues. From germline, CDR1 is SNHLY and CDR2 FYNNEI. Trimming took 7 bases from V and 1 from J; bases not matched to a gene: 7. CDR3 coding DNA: TGTGCCAGCACTAGACAGGGATCGTCCTACGAGCAGTACTTC. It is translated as CASTRQGSSYEQYF.

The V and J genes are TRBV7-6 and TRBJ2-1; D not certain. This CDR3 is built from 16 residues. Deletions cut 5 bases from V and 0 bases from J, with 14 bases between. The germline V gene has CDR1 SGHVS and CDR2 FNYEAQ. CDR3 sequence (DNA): TGTGCCAGCAGCCCCGTAGAGCGTAGCTCCTACAATGAGCAGTTCTTC. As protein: CASSPVERSSYNEQFF.

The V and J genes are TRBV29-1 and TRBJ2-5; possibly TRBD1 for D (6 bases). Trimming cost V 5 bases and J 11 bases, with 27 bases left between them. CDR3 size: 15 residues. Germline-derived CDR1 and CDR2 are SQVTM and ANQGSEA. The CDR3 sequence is CSVYFTFFGDIPQYF. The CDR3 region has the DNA TGCAGCGTTTATTTTACCTTCTTTGGGGACATTCCGCAGTACTTC.

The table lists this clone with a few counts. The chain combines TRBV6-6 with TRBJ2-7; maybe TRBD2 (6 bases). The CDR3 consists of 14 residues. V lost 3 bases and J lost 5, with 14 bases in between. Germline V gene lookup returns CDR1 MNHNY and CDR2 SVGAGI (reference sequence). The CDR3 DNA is TGTGCCAGCAGTTATGGCGGGGATGAGAACGAGCAGTACTTC. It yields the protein CASSYGGDENEQYF.

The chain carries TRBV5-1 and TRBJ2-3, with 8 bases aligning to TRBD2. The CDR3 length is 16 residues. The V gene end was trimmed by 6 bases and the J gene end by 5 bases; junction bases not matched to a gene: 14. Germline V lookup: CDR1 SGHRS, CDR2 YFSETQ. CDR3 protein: CASTPLPGLGQDTQYF. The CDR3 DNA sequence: TGCGCCAGCACCCCACTACCGGGACTAGGTCAAGATACGCAGTATTTT.

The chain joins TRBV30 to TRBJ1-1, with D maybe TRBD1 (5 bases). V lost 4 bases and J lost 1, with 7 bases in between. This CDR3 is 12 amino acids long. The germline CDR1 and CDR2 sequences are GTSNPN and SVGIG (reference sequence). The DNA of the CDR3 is TGTGCCTGGAATAGGGGGAACACTGAAGCTTTCTTT. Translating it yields CAWNRGNTEAFF.

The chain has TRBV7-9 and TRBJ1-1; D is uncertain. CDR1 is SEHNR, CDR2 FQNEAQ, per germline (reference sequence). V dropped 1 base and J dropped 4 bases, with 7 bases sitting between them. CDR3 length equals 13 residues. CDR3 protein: CASSLDRVTEAFF. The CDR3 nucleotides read TGTGCCAGCAGCTTAGATAGAGTCACTGAAGCTTTCTTT.

DNA of the CDR3: TGTGCCTGGAGTGGTAGCGGCACCAGAGAGCAGTACTTC. Its translation is CAWSGSGTREQYF. The V gene is TRBV30, the J gene TRBJ2-7, with D perhaps TRBD2 (6 bases). The V gene's germline CDR1 is GTSNPN and CDR2 SVGIG (reference sequence). V lost 1 base to trimming and J lost 7 bases, with 14 bases between them. The CDR3 loop spans 13 amino acids.

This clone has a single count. The CDR3 DNA reads as TGTGCCAGCAGTCCCCCCGTGACAGCTGAAGCTTTCTTT. As protein: CASSPPVTAEAFF. The chain combines TRBV2 with TRBJ1-1; D is perhaps TRBD1 (5 bases). Germline assignment: CDR1 SNHLY and CDR2 FYNNEI. CDR3 length equals 13 residues. V gave up 5 bases and J gave up 6 bases, with 13 bases separating them.

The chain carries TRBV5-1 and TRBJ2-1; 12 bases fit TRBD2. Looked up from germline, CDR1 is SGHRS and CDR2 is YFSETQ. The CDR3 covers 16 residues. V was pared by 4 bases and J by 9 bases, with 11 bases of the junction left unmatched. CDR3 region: CASSAGSSGGAGEQFF. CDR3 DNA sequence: TGCGCCAGCAGCGCTGGTTCTAGCGGGGGGGCGGGTGAGCAGTTCTTC.

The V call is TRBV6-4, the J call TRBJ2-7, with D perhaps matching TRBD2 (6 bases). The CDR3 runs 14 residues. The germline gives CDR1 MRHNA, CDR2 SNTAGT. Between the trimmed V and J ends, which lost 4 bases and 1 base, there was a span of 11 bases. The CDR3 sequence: CASSVNGGSYEQYF. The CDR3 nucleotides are TGTGCCAGCAGTGTTAACGGGGGATCCTACGAGCAGTACTTC.

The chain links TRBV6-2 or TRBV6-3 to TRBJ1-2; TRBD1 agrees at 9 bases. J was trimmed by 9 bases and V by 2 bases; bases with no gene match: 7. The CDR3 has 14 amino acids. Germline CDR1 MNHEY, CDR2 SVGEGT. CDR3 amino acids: CASSYNRGQRSYTF. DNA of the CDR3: TGTGCCAGCAGTTACAACAGGGGGCAGAGGAGCTACACCTTC.

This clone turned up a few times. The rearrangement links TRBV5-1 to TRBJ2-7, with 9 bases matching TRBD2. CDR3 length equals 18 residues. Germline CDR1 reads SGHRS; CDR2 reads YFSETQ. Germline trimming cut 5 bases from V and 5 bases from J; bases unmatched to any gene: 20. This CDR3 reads CASRPALAGGLTSHEQYF. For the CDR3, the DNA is TGCGCCAGCAGACCCGCCCTTGCGGGGGGGCTCACTAGCCACGAGCAGTACTTC.

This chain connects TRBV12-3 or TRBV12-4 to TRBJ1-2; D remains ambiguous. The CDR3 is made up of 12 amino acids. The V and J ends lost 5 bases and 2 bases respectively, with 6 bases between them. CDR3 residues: CASSGGNYGYTF. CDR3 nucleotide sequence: TGTGCCAGCAGTGGAGGGAACTATGGCTACACCTTC.